A selection of T cell receptor beta chains follows, all from one sample in a study of blood T cell repertoires in COVID-19. Sequencing was performed with immunoSEQ multiplex PCR; in TCRdb, only in-frame clones are kept and a portion is missing. The repertoire has around 420,000 clones, 88% of them found once; the top ten carry approximately 2.1%. The specimen sequenced was PBMCs or T cells enriched from blood (not recorded which). These receptors were obtained from a woman in her forties with acute COVID-19. The conserved cysteine and the conserved F or W are not part of the CDR3 here. The D gene is left open where the match is weak. Clone size is not always given. Where it is, it says once, few, many or a class for expanded clones.

d_call	clone_size	v_call	cdr3_aa
TRBD2	.	TRBV11-2	ASSKGLAGAGSYNEQF
.	.	TRBV4-2	ASSQVLETAYEQY
.	.	TRBV4-1	ASSQGIATNEKLF
TRBD1	once	TRBV10-3	AISESRDRATGDKRAGANVLT
.	.	TRBV6-5	ASSRRGREDTQY
.	.	TRBV6-2/TRBV6-3	ASSLIPQGNNSPLH
TRBD1	.	TRBV12-3/TRBV12-4	ASSPGTGELF
.	.	TRBV15	ATKIPGSTNEKLF
TRBD1	.	TRBV4-2	ASSQEPRTGLSPLH
TRBD1	few	TRBV25-1	ASSGTGQRSYEQY
TRBD1	.	TRBV5-4	ASSLRTGAYYGYT
.	.	TRBV6-4	ASSDQGTGELF
.	.	TRBV29-1	SVAGSGTQY
TRBD2	.	TRBV5-1	ASSPPGGSTGELF
TRBD1	.	TRBV19	ASTRSTGAEGTEAF
TRBD1	.	TRBV9	ASSPGQGGYEQY
.	.	TRBV9	ASSVAGGSPLH
.	.	TRBV18	ASSGTSNQPQH
.	.	TRBV25-1	ASSQRRTETISTDTQY
.	.	TRBV7-8	ASSLGVGDYGYT
.	.	TRBV7-8	ASSLSPRAGPEAF
.	.	TRBV3-1/TRBV3-2	ASSQDVGLHYEQY
.	.	TRBV6-2/TRBV6-3	ASSYPTAGSYNSPLH
.	once	TRBV2	ASSEKGRVNSPLH
.	.	TRBV20-1	SASRDSYTDTQY
TRBD1	once	TRBV2	ASGQAGGQQPQH
.	.	TRBV6-9	ASSYSSDQPQH
TRBD1	.	TRBV6-5	ASRPDRGNNSPLH
.	.	TRBV7-9	ASSSGNTYEQY
.	.	TRBV4-1	ASSQAWGGVGNQPQH
.	.	TRBV5-6	ASSRRGNTIY
.	.	TRBV12-5	ASGLVLVEGWTEAF
.	once	TRBV30	AWSVHLNTEAF
TRBD2	.	TRBV5-1	ASSFEGGGPYNEQF
.	.	TRBV20-1	SASNTGYEQY
.	.	TRBV30	AWSVSTYNEQF
.	.	TRBV7-9	ASSFPTNYGYT
TRBD1	once	TRBV5-5	ASSLVWGQGRYEQY
TRBD1	.	TRBV11-2	ASSLASGTASSYEQY
.	.	TRBV13	ASSLSPRAGDYGYT
.	.	TRBV5-1	ASSPGLGSYYGYT
.	.	TRBV7-6	ASSPSGGVTGELF
TRBD2	.	TRBV5-6	ASSSGTSPYNEQF
TRBD2	.	TRBV5-4	ASSLSAGGTYNEQF
TRBD1	.	TRBV7-6	ASSPRQGANTEAF
TRBD1	.	TRBV7-8	ASSGGQFFGGELF
TRBD1	.	TRBV11-3	ASSSGQGLSEKTEAF
TRBD1	.	TRBV24-1	ATSDPMGDSYGYT
.	few	TRBV2	ASRVSEKLF
.	.	TRBV19	ASSMEGYSNQPQH
TRBD2	.	TRBV4-1	ASSQAAASGQETQY
.	.	TRBV30	AWSPRGRINTQY
.	.	TRBV12-5	ASGNRDGETQY
.	.	TRBV29-1	SVHATGSYNEQF
.	.	TRBV18	ASSVDKSKPQH
.	.	TRBV5-1	ASRTDYGYT
.	.	TRBV19	ASSLQKNSPLH
.	.	TRBV18	ASSPELNTEAF
TRBD2	.	TRBV5-5	ASSLAGASYEQY